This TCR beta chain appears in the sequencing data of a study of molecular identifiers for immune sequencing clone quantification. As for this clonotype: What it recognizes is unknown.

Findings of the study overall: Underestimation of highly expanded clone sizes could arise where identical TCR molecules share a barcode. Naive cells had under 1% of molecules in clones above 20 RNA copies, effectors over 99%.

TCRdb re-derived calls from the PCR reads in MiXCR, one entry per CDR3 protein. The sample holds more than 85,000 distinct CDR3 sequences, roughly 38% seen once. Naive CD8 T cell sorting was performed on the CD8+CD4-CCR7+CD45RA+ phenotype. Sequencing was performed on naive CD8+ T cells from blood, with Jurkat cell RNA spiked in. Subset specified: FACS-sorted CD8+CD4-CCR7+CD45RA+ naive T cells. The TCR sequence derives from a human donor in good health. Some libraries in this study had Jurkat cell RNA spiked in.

In DNA, the CDR3 is TGTGCCAGCAGTTTATTCCCCGGACTAGCGGGAGGTGTCACCGGGGAGCTGTTTTTT. Translated: CASSLFPGLAGGVTGELFF. This chain connects TRBV27 to TRBJ2-2; 14 bases agree with TRBD2. This CDR3 is built from 19 residues. Looked up from germline, CDR1 is MNHEY and CDR2 is SMNVEV (reference sequence). Losses at the gene ends were 1 base for V and 4 bases for J; bases not matched to a gene: 8.